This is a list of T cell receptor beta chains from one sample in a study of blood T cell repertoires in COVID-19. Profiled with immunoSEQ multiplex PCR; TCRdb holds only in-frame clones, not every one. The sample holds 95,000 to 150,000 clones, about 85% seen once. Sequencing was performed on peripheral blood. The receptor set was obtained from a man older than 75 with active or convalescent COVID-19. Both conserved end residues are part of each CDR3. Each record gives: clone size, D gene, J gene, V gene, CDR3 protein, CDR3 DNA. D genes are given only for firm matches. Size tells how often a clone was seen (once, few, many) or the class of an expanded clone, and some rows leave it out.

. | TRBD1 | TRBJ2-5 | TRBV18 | CASSPPTGEETQYF | TGTGCCAGCTCGCCGCCTACAGGGGAAGAGACCCAGTACTTC
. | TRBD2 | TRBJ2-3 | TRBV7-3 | CASSFQLAGTDTQYF | TGTGCCAGCAGCTTTCAACTAGCGGGAACCGATACGCAGTATTTT
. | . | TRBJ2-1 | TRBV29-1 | CSVGGRLEQFF | TGCAGCGTTGGGGGCAGACTTGAGCAGTTCTTC
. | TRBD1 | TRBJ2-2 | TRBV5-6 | CASSFVFWGTGANTGELFF | TGTGCCAGCAGCTTTGTATTTTGGGGGACAGGGGCGAACACCGGGGAGCTGTTTTTT
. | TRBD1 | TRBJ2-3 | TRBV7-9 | CASSLPSYGTGLSTDTQYF | TGTGCCAGCAGCTTACCTAGCTATGGGACAGGGCTAAGCACAGATACGCAGTATTTT
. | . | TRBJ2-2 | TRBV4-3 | CASSQAAGTYTGELFF | TGCGCCAGCAGCCAAGCCGCGGGAACCTACACCGGGGAGCTGTTTTTT
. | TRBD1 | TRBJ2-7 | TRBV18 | CASSPGQAPYEQYF | TGTGCCAGCTCACCCGGACAGGCCCCCTACGAGCAGTACTTC
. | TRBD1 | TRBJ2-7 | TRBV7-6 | CASSQQQGIPYEQYF | TGTGCCAGCAGCCAACAACAGGGGATACCCTACGAGCAGTACTTC
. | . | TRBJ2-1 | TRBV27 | CASSLQTGFFQFF | TGTGCCAGCAGTTTACAAACAGGGTTCTTTCAGTTCTTC
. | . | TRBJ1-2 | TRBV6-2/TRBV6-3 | CASSGRDRLNYGYTF | TGTGCCAGCAGTGGCAGAGACAGGCTTAACTATGGCTACACCTTC
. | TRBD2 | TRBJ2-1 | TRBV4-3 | CASSQGLAGGYNEQFF | TGCGCCAGCAGCCAGGGACTAGCGGGAGGTTACAATGAGCAGTTCTTC
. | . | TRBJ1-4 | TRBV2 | CASRDTNPAGVSNEKLFF | TGTGCCAGCAGAGACACCAACCCCGCCGGGGTATCCAATGAAAAACTGTTTTTT
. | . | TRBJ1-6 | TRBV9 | CASSPDSHNSPLHF | TGTGCCAGCAGCCCTGACAGCCATAATTCACCCCTCCACTTT
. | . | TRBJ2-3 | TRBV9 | CASSVDVRDTQYF | TGTGCCAGCAGCGTAGATGTGCGGGATACGCAGTATTTT
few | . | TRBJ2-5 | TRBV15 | CATSRDRRETQYF | TGTGCCACCAGCAGAGATCGGCGGGAGACCCAGTACTTC
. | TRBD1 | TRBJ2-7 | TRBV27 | CASRQQGYLTYEQYF | TGTGCCAGCAGACAACAGGGGTATCTAACCTACGAGCAGTACTTC
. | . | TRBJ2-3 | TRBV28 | CASSLSRRGGRLLTDTQYF | TGTGCCAGCAGTTTATCCCGGCGGGGCGGGCGGTTACTCACAGATACGCAGTATTTT
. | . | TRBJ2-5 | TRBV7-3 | CASSLVGSGGQETQYF | TGTGCCAGCAGCTTAGTTGGATCCGGGGGCCAAGAGACCCAGTACTTC
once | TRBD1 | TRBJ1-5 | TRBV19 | CASSKRDRDQPQHF | TGTGCCAGTAGCAAAAGGGACAGGGATCAGCCCCAGCATTTT
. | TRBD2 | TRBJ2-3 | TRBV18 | CASSPNSGGIDTQYF | TGTGCCAGCTCACCGAATAGCGGGGGAATAGATACGCAGTATTTT
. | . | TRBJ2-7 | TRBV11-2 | CASSRLSYEQYF | TGTGCCAGCAGCCGACTCTCCTACGAGCAGTACTTC
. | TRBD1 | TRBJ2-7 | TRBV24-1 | CATSQQGASAEQYF | TGTGCCACCAGCCAACAGGGGGCTTCGGCCGAGCAGTACTTC
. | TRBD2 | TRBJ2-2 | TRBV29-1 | CSVRGLAGSGELFF | TGCAGCGTTCGCGGACTAGCGGGGTCCGGGGAGCTGTTTTTT
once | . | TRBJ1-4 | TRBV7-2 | CASSLGGEKLFF | TGTGCCAGCAGCTTAGGAGGTGAAAAACTGTTTTTT
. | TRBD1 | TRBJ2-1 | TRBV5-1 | CASSWTGTGGNEQFF | TGCGCCAGCAGCTGGACCGGGACAGGGGGCAATGAGCAGTTCTTC
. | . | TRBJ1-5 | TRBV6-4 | CASSTGLNQPQHF | TGTGCCAGCAGCACAGGTTTGAATCAGCCCCAGCATTTT
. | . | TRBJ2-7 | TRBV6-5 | CASSSDYVYEQYF | TGTGCCAGCAGCAGCGACTACGTCTACGAGCAGTACTTC
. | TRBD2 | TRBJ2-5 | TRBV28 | CASSLMISGGLETQYF | TGTGCCAGCAGTTTAATGATTAGCGGGGGTCTCGAGACCCAGTACTTC
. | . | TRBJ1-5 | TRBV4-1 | CASSQGIQVNQPQHF | TGCGCCAGCAGCCAAGGCATCCAGGTCAATCAGCCCCAGCATTTT
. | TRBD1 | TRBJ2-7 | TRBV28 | CASSGQGYREQYF | TGTGCCAGCAGTGGACAGGGTTACCGCGAGCAGTACTTC
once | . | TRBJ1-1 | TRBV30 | CAWSRGMNTEAFF | TGTGCCTGGAGTAGGGGCATGAACACTGAAGCTTTCTTT
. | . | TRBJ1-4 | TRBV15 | CATSRDVGESEKLFF | TGTGCCACCAGCAGAGATGTTGGGGAGAGTGAAAAACTGTTTTTT
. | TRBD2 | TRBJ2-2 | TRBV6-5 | CASRVAGGGTGELFF | TGTGCCAGCAGGGTAGCGGGAGGTGGCACCGGGGAGCTGTTTTTT
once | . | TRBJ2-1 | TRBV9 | CASSPRGGRGDEQFF | TGTGCCAGCAGCCCAAGAGGTGGCAGGGGGGATGAGCAGTTCTTC
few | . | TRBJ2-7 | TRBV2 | CASNLGNEQYF | TGTGCCAGCAATCTCGGTAACGAGCAGTACTTC
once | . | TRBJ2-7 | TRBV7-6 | CASSLSLGRSYEQYF | TGTGCCAGCAGCTTAAGCCTTGGGAGAAGCTACGAGCAGTACTTC
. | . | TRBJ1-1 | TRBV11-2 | CASSLTAGNTEAFF | TGTGCCAGCAGCTTAACGGCGGGGAACACTGAAGCTTTCTTT
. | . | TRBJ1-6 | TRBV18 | CASSPPGGNNSPLHF | TGTGCCAGCTCACCACCGGGAGGCAATAATTCACCCCTCCACTTT
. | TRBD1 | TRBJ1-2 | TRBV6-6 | CASSPPAGQGPEGYGYTF | TGTGCCAGCAGTCCCCCCGCGGGACAGGGGCCCGAAGGCTATGGCTACACCTTC
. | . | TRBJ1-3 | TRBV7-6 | CASSLTQGSHTIYF | TGTGCCAGCAGCTTAACGCAGGGAAGTCACACCATATATTTT
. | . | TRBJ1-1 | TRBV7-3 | CASSLDGENTEAFF | TGTGCCAGCAGCTTAGACGGAGAGAACACTGAAGCTTTCTTT
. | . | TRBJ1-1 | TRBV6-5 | CASISRGTEAFF | TGTGCCAGCATCTCCCGAGGCACTGAAGCTTTCTTT
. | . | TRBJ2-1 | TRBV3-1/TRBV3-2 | CASNRVGDEQFF | TGTGCCAGCAACCGGGTCGGGGATGAGCAGTTCTTC
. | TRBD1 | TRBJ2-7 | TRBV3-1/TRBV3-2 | CASSPITVIRDSPYEQYF | TGTGCCAGCAGCCCCATAACCGTTATACGGGACAGTCCCTACGAGCAGTACTTC
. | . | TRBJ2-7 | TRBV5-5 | CASSEAQGNPYEQYF | TGTGCCAGCAGCGAGGCACAGGGTAATCCCTACGAGCAGTACTTC
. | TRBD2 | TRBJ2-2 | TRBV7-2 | CASSLTSGPSTGELFF | TGTGCCAGCAGCCTCACTAGCGGGCCCTCCACCGGGGAGCTGTTTTTT
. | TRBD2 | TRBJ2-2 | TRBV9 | CASSVSGGPLLDTGELFF | TGTGCCAGCAGCGTAAGCGGGGGACCCCTTCTCGACACCGGGGAGCTGTTTTTT
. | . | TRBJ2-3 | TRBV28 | CASSLNVAGVRYTQYF | TGTGCCAGCAGTTTAAACGTGGCAGGGGTGCGATATACGCAGTATTTT
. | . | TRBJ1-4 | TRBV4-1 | CASSQFGTIEKLFF | TGCGCCAGCAGCCAGTTCGGGACAATTGAAAAACTGTTTTTT
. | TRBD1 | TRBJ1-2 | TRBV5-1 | CASSFVAGTGGPGYTF | TGCGCCAGCAGCTTTGTTGCCGGGACAGGGGGTCCGGGCTACACCTTC
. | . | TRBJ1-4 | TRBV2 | CASSGAFNEKLFF | TGTGCCAGCAGTGGAGCCTTTAATGAAAAACTGTTTTTT
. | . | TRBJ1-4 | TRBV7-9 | CASSVSGGNEKLFF | TGTGCCAGCAGCGTCAGTGGCGGTAATGAAAAACTGTTTTTT
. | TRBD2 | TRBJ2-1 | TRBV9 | CASSVQAGEGLRQFF | TGTGCCAGCAGCGTACAAGCGGGAGAGGGTCTAAGGCAGTTCTTC
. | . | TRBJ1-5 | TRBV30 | CAWSMKGAELQHF | TGTGCCTGGAGTATGAAAGGGGCGGAACTCCAGCATTTT
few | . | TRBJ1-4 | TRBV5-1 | CASSLAGTPAEKLFF | TGCGCCAGCAGCTTGGCCGGGACTCCAGCCGAAAAACTGTTTTTT
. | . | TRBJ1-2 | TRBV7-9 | CASSPPGGRGYTF | TGTGCCAGCAGCCCCCCAGGAGGGCGGGGCTACACCTTC
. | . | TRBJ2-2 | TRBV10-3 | CAIRVSAGELFF | TGTGCCATCAGAGTATCAGCCGGGGAGCTGTTTTTT